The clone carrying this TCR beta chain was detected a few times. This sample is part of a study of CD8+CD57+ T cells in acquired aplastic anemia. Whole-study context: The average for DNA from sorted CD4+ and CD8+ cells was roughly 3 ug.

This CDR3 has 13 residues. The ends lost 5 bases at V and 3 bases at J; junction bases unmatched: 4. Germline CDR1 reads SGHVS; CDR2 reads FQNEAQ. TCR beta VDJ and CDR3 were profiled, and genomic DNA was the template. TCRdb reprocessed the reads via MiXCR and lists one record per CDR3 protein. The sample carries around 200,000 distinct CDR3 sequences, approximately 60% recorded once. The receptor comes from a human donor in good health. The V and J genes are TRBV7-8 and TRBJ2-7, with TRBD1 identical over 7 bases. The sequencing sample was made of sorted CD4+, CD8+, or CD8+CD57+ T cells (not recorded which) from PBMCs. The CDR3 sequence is CASSGGQSYEQYF. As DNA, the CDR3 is TGTGCCAGCAGCGGGGGACAGAGCTACGAGCAGTACTTC.